This T cell receptor beta chain was recovered during a study of identical twins. Via MiXCR, TCRdb re-called the 5' RACE reads, giving one row per CDR3 protein. The sample consists of hundreds of thousands of distinct CDR3 sequences, roughly 6% of them appearing once. The CDR3 is made up of 15 amino acids. Trimming cost V 5 bases and J 0 bases, with 11 bases left between them. From germline, CDR1 is SEHNR and CDR2 FQNEAQ (reference sequence). Sequencing used naive T cells sorted from blood. The rearrangement uses TRBV7-9 and TRBJ2-1, with a possible D match to TRBD2 (5 bases). The clonotype originates from a man younger than 30 in good health. In DNA form, the CDR3 reads TGTGCCAGCAGCCGGGGATCAAGCTCCTACAATGAGCAGTTCTTC. It encodes CASSRGSSSYNEQFF.